Presented here are 27 T cell receptor beta chains from one specimen sequenced in a study of blood T cell repertoires in COVID-19. This table comes from immunoSEQ multiplex PCR, and its TCRdb copy is limited to in-frame clones, with some not included. The data show about 280,000 clones, 82% seen once. The sample consisted of PBMCs or T cells enriched from blood (not recorded which). These receptors all come from a man aged 35 to 55 who had been exposed to COVID-19.

The chain has TRBV10-3 and TRBJ2-7; TRBD2 is a possible D gene (6 bases). The germline CDR1 and CDR2 sequences are ENHRY and SYGVKD. The ends were cut back, 11 bases at V and 1 base at J, with 15 bases in the middle. The CDR3 is made up of 13 amino acids. The CDR3 here is CASAGTGSYEQYF. The CDR3 bases are TGTGCCTCTGCGGGGACCGGTTCCTACGAGCAGTACTTC.

This CDR3 is CASSVTPGYEQYF. CDR3 DNA sequence: TGTGCCAGCAGTGTCACCCCCGGGTACGAGCAGTACTTC. The chain couples TRBV25-1 to TRBJ2-7, with unresolved D. Germline lookup yields CDR1 MGHDK and CDR2 SYGVNS. Trimming took 4 bases from V and 4 from J, leaving 11 bases between them. The CDR3 extends over 13 amino acids.

The chain employs TRBV2 and TRBJ2-7, with no clear D. V shed 4 bases and J shed 1 base, with 5 bases lying between them. Germline CDR1 reads SNHLY; CDR2 reads FYNNEI. CDR3 length: 12 amino acids. CDR3 in amino acids: CASSGGSYEQYF. CDR3 DNA sequence: TGTGCCAGCAGTGGAGGTTCCTACGAGCAGTACTTC.

The chain recombines TRBV9 with TRBJ2-3; 7 bases match TRBD2. V lost 4 bases and J lost 2; bases outside the gene matches: 13. The CDR3 runs 17 residues. CDR1 and CDR2 (germline): SGDLS, YYNGEE. The CDR3 DNA follows: TGTGCCAGCAGCCCCCTTGGGGGAGGGCATCTCACAGATACGCAGTATTTT. Amino acids: CASSPLGGGHLTDTQYF.

This chain links TRBV5-1 with TRBJ2-1; 7 bases map to TRBD1. Per germline, CDR1 SGHRS and CDR2 YFSETQ. This CDR3 spans 14 amino acids. Losses at the gene ends were 7 bases for V and 6 bases for J; bases not matched to a gene: 10. The DNA of the CDR3 is TGCGCCAGCCGCCAGCGAGAGGGGGCCAATGAGCAGTTCTTC. Residues: CASRQREGANEQFF.

J is TRBJ2-4 and V is TRBV6-1; maybe TRBD1 (5 bases). The CDR3 is 16 amino acids. CDR1 and CDR2 (germline): MNHNS, SASEGT. V was clipped by 3 bases and J by 2 bases, with 14 bases between them. The CDR3 here is CASSEGQGRSKNIQYF. The CDR3, as DNA: TGTGCCAGCAGTGAGGGGCAGGGTAGGTCCAAAAACATTCAGTACTTC.

CDR3 loop: CASSSRGSSYEQYF. The CDR3 DNA reads as TGTGCCAGTAGTAGTCGGGGGAGCTCCTACGAGCAGTACTTC. The chain links TRBV19 to TRBJ2-7, with D possibly TRBD2 on 6 matching bases. Germline V gene data show CDR1 as LNHDA and CDR2 as SQIVND (reference sequence). CDR3 length equals 14 residues. The germline V and J ends were trimmed by 4 bases and 0 bases, with 10 bases remaining between them.

The DNA of the CDR3 is TGCAGCGTCGTCGGGCAGGGGAATCAGCCCCAGCATTTT. Residues: CSVVGQGNQPQHF. The J gene is TRBJ1-5, the V gene TRBV29-1, with D perhaps matching TRBD1 (6 bases). This CDR3 is built from 13 residues. V lost 6 bases and J 4 bases, leaving 13 bases between the germline ends. The germline V gene has CDR1 SQVTM and CDR2 ANQGSEA. The variable domain in full, with the rest retrieved from reference TRBV29-1 and TRBJ1-5, is SAVISQKPSRDICQRGTSLTIQCQVDSQVTMMFWYRQQPGQSLTLIATANQGSEATYESGFVIDKFPISRPNLTFSTLTVSNMSPEDSSIYLCSVVGQGNQPQHFGDGTRLSIL.

V is TRBV5-1 and J is TRBJ2-5, with TRBD2 matching 8 bases. Trimming took 4 bases from V and 6 from J; bases not matched to a gene: 11. Germline V gene sequence: CDR1 SGHRS, CDR2 YFSETQ. This CDR3 is 15 amino acids long. The CDR3 spells CASSPLAGGSKTQYF. In nucleotides, the CDR3 is TGCGCCAGCAGCCCCCTCGCGGGAGGATCAAAGACCCAGTACTTC.

The chain carries TRBV11-3 and TRBJ2-7, with D perhaps matching TRBD1 (5 bases). The V end was cut by 2 bases, the J end by 2 bases, with 10 bases between. The germline gives CDR1 SGHNT, CDR2 YENEEA. The CDR3 sequence is 14 residues long. CDR3 nucleotide sequence: TGTGCCAGCAGCTTAACAGGCGGAACCTACGAGCAGTACTTC. Translating gives CASSLTGGTYEQYF.

The CDR3 sequence: CATLRREGGEGYF. CDR3 DNA: TGTGCCACCCTAAGGAGGGAAGGGGGCGAGGGGTACTTC. The chain joins TRBV10-3 to TRBJ2-7, with a tentative D call TRBD1 (7 bases). The CDR3 runs to 13 residues. V lost 10 bases and J 12 bases, leaving 25 bases between the germline ends. The germline V gene has CDR1 ENHRY and CDR2 SYGVKD.

A single count supports this clone. V gene TRBV19 combines with J gene TRBJ2-5, with 9 bases identical to TRBD1. The V segment lost 6 bases and the J segment 4 bases; nucleotides outside the gene matches: 6. Germline loops: CDR1 LNHDA, CDR2 SQIVND (reference sequence). The CDR3 loop spans 14 amino acids. Here the CDR3 DNA reads TGTGCCAGTAGCAGACAGGGGGGTGTAGAGACCCAGTACTTC. Protein product: CASSRQGGVETQYF.

In DNA form, the CDR3 reads TGTGCCACCAGTGGCAGGGAACCCAATCAGCCCCAGCATTTT. It codes for CATSGREPNQPQHF. This chain joins TRBV24-1 and TRBJ1-5, with a weak D call TRBD1 (5 bases). CDR1 is KGHDR and CDR2 is SFDVKD in the germline V gene. The ends were cut back, 5 bases at V and 3 bases at J, with 10 bases in the middle. The CDR3 sequence is 14 residues long.

This sequence joins TRBV2 and TRBJ1-5; D gene unclear. The germline gives CDR1 SNHLY, CDR2 FYNNEI. CDR3 length equals 14 residues. The ends were cut back, 6 bases at V and 5 bases at J, with 14 bases in the middle. CDR3 nucleotide sequence: TGTGCCAGCAGCGATAGGACTGTCGATCAGCCCCAGCATTTT. Translated, it gives CASSDRTVDQPQHF.

CDR3 in amino acids: CAIKGDAGNTIYF. CDR3 DNA: TGTGCCATCAAAGGGGATGCTGGAAACACCATATATTTT. This chain joins TRBV10-3 and TRBJ1-3; possibly TRBD1 for D (5 bases). Looked up from germline, CDR1 is ENHRY and CDR2 is SYGVKD. The ends were cut back, 7 bases at V and 2 bases at J, with 9 bases in the middle. The CDR3 sequence is 13 residues long.

This sequence joins TRBV6-1 and TRBJ2-7; TRBD1 matches 9 bases. Per the germline V gene, CDR1 is MNHNS and CDR2 is SASEGT. The CDR3 extends over 15 amino acids. With V trimmed by 2 bases and J by 3 bases, 5 bases remained unmatched. The CDR3 sequence is CASSESTGGLYEQYF. For the CDR3, the DNA is TGTGCCAGCAGTGAATCTACAGGGGGCCTCTACGAGCAGTACTTC.

The chain links TRBV6-4 to TRBJ2-1, with 10 bases identical to TRBD2. Germline V gene sequence: CDR1 MRHNA, CDR2 SNTAGT. The ends lost 8 bases at V and 6 bases at J; junction bases unmatched: 10. The CDR3 spans 15 residues. CDR3 amino acids: CASSSLAGDLNEQFF. Here the CDR3 DNA reads TGTGCCAGCTCTAGCCTAGCGGGAGACCTCAATGAGCAGTTCTTC.

In this sample, this clone turned up once. This chain joins TRBV2 and TRBJ2-6; D is possibly TRBD2 (6 bases). The CDR3 covers 18 residues. Per the germline V gene, CDR1 is SNHLY and CDR2 is FYNNEI. Trimming took 4 bases from V and 0 from J, leaving 16 bases between them. CDR3 nucleotide sequence: TGTGCCAGCAGTGGGGACTCGACAAACCCCTCTGGGGCCAACGTCCTGACTTTC. It translates to CASSGDSTNPSGANVLTF.

V is TRBV21-1 and J is TRBJ1-4. TRBV21-1 is annotated as a pseudogene. This CDR3 comprises 13 residues. This CDR3 reads CASSKRRNEKLFF. The CDR3 DNA reads TGTGCCAGCAGCAAGAGGAGGAATGAAAAACTGTTTTTT.

DNA for the CDR3: TGTGCCAGTAGGCAGGTGGGGAGCTATGGCTACACCTTC. Translating it yields CASRQVGSYGYTF. This chain links TRBV19 with TRBJ1-2; D is unclear. This CDR3 has 13 residues. The V and J ends lost 6 bases and 4 bases respectively, with 12 bases between them. Germline CDR1 LNHDA, CDR2 SQIVND (reference sequence).

V gene TRBV24-1 combines with J gene TRBJ2-5; weak D call: TRBD1 (6 bases). Germline assignment: CDR1 KGHDR and CDR2 SFDVKD. The CDR3 runs to 13 residues. The V gene lost 7 bases and the J gene lost 3 bases, with 11 bases spanning the gap. CDR3 DNA: TGTGCCACCAGCACCGGGACAAAAGAGACCCAGTACTTC. As protein: CATSTGTKETQYF.

The chain combines TRBV13 with TRBJ2-2; 7 bases are shared with TRBD1. Trimming at V came to 5 bases and at J to 6 bases, leaving 15 bases not matched to a gene. From germline, CDR1 is PRHDT and CDR2 FYEKMQ (reference sequence). The length of the CDR3 is 17 residues. CDR3 DNA sequence: TGTGCCAGCAGCCAGCCCGGAGAGGGGGCGCGGGCCGGGGAGCTGTTTTTT. Protein sequence: CASSQPGEGARAGELFF.

V gene TRBV5-1 combines with J gene TRBJ1-6; perhaps TRBD1 as D (6 bases). The CDR3 has 13 amino acids. V lost 3 bases, J lost 7 bases, and 8 bases lay in between. Per germline, CDR1 SGHRS and CDR2 YFSETQ. CDR3 nucleotides: TGCGCCAGCAGCTCCGGGACAAATTCACCCCTCCACTTT. Translation gives CASSSGTNSPLHF.

The chain carries TRBV27 and TRBJ1-5; tentatively, D is TRBD1 (5 bases). The CDR3 is made up of 16 amino acids. CDR1 is MNHEY, CDR2 SMNVEV, per germline (reference sequence). The V gene lost 5 bases and the J gene lost 0 bases, with 14 bases spanning the gap. The CDR3, as DNA: TGTGCCAGCAGTCATGGGGGGAGCTATAGCAATCAGCCCCAGCATTTT. Translating gives CASSHGGSYSNQPQHF.

This clone appeared once. The chain combines TRBV9 with TRBJ2-3, with D uncertain. Per the germline V gene, CDR1 is SGDLS and CDR2 is YYNGEE. The CDR3 has 14 residues. V lost 0 bases to trimming and J lost 4 bases, with 9 bases between them. CDR3 residues: CASSVEPRSDTQYF. The CDR3 region has the DNA TGTGCCAGCAGCGTAGAACCCCGGTCAGATACGCAGTATTTT.

This chain links TRBV11-3 with TRBJ2-1; 7 nucleotides align to TRBD1. Looked up from germline, CDR1 is SGHNT and CDR2 is YENEEA. V shed 8 bases, J shed 4 bases, and the junction held 14 bases outside the gene matches. This CDR3 spans 16 amino acids. The CDR3 here is CASQDRAEGEYNEQFF. DNA of the CDR3: TGTGCCAGCCAAGACAGGGCGGAAGGCGAGTACAATGAGCAGTTCTTC.

The V gene is TRBV6-5, the J gene TRBJ2-7; 10 positions agree with TRBD2. The CDR3 loop spans 12 amino acids. CDR1 is MNHEY, CDR2 SVGAGI, per germline. Unmatched junction bases numbered 0, after V lost 7 bases and J lost 3 bases. CDR3 sequence reads: CASTSGSYEQYF. The CDR3 DNA reads as TGTGCCAGCACTAGCGGGAGCTACGAGCAGTACTTC.